This record covers a single TCR beta chain. Its antigen is unidentified. This record comes from a study of cytomegalovirus exposure and HLA in healthy donors. Trimming cost V 1 base and J 2 bases; bases outside gene matches: 1. Germline values: CDR1 SGHAT, CDR2 FQNNGV. This CDR3 contains 15 residues. The primer mix had 60 Vbeta and 13 Jbeta primers. Repertoires were generated with immunoSEQ multiplex PCR, while TCRdb's copy carries only in-frame clones and drops some. Of tens of thousands of clones listed, 65% to 85% are singletons. Study conclusions and caveats: When presence/absence was analysed, sequencing depth was taken to be roughly uniform across donors. In vitro confirmation showed three CMV-associated chains to be CMV antigen specific. Among TCR sequences, most were rare, though some public TCRs appeared in many donors. An Asian-associated ancestry cluster reportedly showed fewer N-insertions than the roughly 700-donor mean in a later analysis.

The receptor was isolated from a man in his sixties in good health and CMV-seropositive. The sample consisted of PBMCs. The chain combines TRBV11-2 with TRBJ2-7, with TRBD2 identical over 11 bases. CDR3 in DNA: TGTGCCAGCAGCTTAGTAGCGGGAGGGCCCTACGAGCAGTACTTC. This translates into CASSLVAGGPYEQYF.